The clone carrying this T cell receptor (beta chain) was recorded a few times. The CDR3 has 15 residues. Looked up from germline, CDR1 is SQVTM and CDR2 is ANQGSEA. V was pared by 7 bases and J by 6 bases, with 15 bases of the junction left unmatched. These data come from a study of CD8+ T cells in alopecia areata. Sequencing relied on a cDNA template that was reverse transcribed from extracted RNA. Libraries were prepared by immunoSEQ multiplex PCR; TCRdb keeps only in-frame clonotypes and omits some of them. The sample contains some 180,000 clones, 63% of which appear only once. The receptor was derived from a human donor with alopecia areata. The material sequenced was CD4+ T cells sorted from blood, taken at week 0. The chain recombines TRBV29-1 with TRBJ1-1; 9 bases fit TRBD1. The CDR3 is CSGTQGARGVSEAFF. DNA for the CDR3: TGCAGCGGTACACAGGGGGCTCGTGGTGTCTCTGAAGCTTTCTTT.